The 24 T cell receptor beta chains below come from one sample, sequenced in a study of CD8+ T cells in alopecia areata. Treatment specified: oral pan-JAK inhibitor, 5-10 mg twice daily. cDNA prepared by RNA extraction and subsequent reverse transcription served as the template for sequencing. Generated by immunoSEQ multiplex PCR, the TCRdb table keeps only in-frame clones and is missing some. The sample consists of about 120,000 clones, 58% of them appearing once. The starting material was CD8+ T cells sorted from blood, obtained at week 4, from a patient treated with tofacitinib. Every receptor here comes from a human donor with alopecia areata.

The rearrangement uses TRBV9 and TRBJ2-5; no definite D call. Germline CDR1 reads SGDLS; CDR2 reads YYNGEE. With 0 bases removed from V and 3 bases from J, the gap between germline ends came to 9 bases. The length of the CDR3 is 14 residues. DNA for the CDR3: TGTGCCAGCAGCGTAGATGGGGTTGAAGAGACCCAGTACTTC. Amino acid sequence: CASSVDGVEETQYF.

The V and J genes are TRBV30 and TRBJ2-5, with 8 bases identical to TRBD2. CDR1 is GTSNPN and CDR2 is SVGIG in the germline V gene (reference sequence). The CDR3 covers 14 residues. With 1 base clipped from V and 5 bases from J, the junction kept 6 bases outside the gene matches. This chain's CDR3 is CAWSAGVAGETQYF. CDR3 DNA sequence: TGTGCCTGGAGTGCCGGGGTAGCGGGGGAGACCCAGTACTTC.

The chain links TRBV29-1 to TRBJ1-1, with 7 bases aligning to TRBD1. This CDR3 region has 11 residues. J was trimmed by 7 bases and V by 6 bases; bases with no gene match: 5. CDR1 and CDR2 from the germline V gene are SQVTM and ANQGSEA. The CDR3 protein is CSVSGGYEAFF. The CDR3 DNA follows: TGCAGCGTATCAGGGGGGTATGAAGCTTTCTTT.

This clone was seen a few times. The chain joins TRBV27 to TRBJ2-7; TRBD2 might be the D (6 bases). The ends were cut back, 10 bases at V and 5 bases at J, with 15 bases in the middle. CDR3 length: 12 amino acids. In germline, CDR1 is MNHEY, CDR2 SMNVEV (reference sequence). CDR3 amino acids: CATVRGPNEQYF. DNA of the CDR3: TGTGCCACCGTGCGGGGTCCGAACGAGCAGTACTTC.

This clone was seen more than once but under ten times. This CDR3 reads CASSASGTRHNEQFF. DNA of the CDR3: TGTGCCAGCAGCGCATCAGGGACTCGCCACAATGAGCAGTTCTTC. V and J are TRBV9 and TRBJ2-1; D perhaps matches TRBD2 (6 bases). Germline values: CDR1 SGDLS, CDR2 YYNGEE. The CDR3 is made up of 15 amino acids. Trimming took off 3 bases at V and 5 bases at J, with 15 bases between the two ends. Together with reference TRBV9 and TRBJ2-1, the CDR3 gives the full variable domain: DSGVTQTPKHLITATGQRVTLRCSPRSGDLSVYWYQQSLDQGLQFLIQYYNGEERAKGNILERFSAQQFPDLHSELNLSSLELGDSALYFCASSASGTRHNEQFFGPGTRLTVL.

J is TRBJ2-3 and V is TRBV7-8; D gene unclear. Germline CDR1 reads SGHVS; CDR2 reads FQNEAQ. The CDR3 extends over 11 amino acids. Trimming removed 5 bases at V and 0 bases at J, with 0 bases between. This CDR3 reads CASSSTDTQYF. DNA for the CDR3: TGTGCCAGCAGCAGCACAGATACGCAGTATTTT.

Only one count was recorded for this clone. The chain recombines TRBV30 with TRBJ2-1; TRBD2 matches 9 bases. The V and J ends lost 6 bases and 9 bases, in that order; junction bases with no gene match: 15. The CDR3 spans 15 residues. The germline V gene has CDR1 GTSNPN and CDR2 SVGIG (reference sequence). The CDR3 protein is CACSHLAGGPCEQFF. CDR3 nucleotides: TGTGCCTGTTCCCACTTGGCGGGGGGGCCATGTGAGCAGTTCTTC.

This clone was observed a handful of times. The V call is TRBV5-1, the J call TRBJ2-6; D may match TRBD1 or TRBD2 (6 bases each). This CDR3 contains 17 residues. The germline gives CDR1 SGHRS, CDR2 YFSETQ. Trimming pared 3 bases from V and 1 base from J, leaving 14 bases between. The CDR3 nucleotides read TGCGCCAGCAGCTGGGGCAGGGGAGGTTCTGGGGCCAACGTCCTGACTTTC. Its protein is CASSWGRGGSGANVLTF.

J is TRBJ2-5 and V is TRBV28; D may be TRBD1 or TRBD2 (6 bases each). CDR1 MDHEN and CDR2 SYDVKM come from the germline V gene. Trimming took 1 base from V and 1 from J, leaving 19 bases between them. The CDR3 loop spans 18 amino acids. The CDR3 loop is CASSLLWSAEGGQETQYF. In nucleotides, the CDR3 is TGTGCCAGCAGTTTATTGTGGTCGGCGGAGGGGGGCCAAGAGACCCAGTACTTC. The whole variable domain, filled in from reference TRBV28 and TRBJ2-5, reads DVKVTQSSRYLVKRTGEKVFLECVQDMDHENMFWYRQDPGLGLRLIYFSYDVKMKEKGDIPEGYSVSREKKERFSLILESASTNQTSMYLCASSLLWSAEGGQETQYFGPGTRLLVL.

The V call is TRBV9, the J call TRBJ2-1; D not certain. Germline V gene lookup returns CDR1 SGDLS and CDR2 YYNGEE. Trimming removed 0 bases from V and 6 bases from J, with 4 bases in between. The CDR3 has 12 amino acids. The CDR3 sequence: CASSVEVNEQFF. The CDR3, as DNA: TGTGCCAGCAGCGTAGAAGTCAATGAGCAGTTCTTC.

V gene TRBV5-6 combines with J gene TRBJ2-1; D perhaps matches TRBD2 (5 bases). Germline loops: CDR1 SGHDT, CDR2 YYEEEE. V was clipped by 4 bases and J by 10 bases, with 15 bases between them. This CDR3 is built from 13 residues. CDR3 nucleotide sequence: TGTGCCAGCAGCCTGGATTTACGGGAAGAGCAGTTCTTC. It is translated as CASSLDLREEQFF. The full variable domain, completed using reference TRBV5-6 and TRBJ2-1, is DAGVTQSPTHLIKTRGQQVTLRCSPKSGHDTVSWYQQALGQGPQFIFQYYEEEERQRGNFPDRFSGHQFPNYSSELNVNALLLGDSALYLCASSLDLREEQFFGPGTRLTVL.

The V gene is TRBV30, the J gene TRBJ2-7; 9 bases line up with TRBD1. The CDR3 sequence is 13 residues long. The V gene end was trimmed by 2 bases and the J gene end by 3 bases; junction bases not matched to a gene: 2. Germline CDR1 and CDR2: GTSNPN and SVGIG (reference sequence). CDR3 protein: CAWSTGGYYEQYF. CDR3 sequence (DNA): TGTGCCTGGAGTACAGGGGGCTACTACGAGCAGTACTTC. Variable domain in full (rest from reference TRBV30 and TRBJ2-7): SQTIHQWPATLVQPVGSPLSLECTVEGTSNPNLYWYRQAAGRGLQLLFYSVGIGQISSEVPQNLSASRPQDRQFILSSKKLLLSDSGFYLCAWSTGGYYEQYFGPGTRLTVT.

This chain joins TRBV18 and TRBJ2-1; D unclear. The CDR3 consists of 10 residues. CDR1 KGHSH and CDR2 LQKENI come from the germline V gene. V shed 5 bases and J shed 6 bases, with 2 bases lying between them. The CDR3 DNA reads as TGTGCCAGCTCAGGCAATGAGCAGTTCTTC. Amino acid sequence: CASSGNEQFF.

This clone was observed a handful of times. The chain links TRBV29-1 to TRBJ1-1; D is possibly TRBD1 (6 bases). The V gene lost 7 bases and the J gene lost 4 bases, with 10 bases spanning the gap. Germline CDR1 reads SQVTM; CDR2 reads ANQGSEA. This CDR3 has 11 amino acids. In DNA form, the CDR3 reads TGCAGCGCGGAGGGGGGCACTGAAGCTTTCTTT. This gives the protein CSAEGGTEAFF.

CDR3 in DNA: TGTGCCTGGAGTGCCCCGCCACTGGAGATCCAAGAGACCCAGTACTTC. This translates into CAWSAPPLEIQETQYF. This rearrangement joins TRBV30 to TRBJ2-5; D ambiguous. Per germline, CDR1 GTSNPN and CDR2 SVGIG (reference sequence). V was shortened by 1 base and J by 1 base, with 16 bases between the two germline ends. The length of the CDR3 is 16 residues.

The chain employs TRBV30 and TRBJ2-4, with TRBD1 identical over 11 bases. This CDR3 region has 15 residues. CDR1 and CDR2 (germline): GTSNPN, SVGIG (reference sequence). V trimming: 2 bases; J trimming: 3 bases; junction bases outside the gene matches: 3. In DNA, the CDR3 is TGTGCCTGGAGTCGGACAGGGGGCATCAAAAACATTCAGTACTTC. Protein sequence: CAWSRTGGIKNIQYF.

CDR3 region: CASTRVAGGPSTDTQYF. In DNA, the CDR3 is TGTGCCAGCACGAGGGTAGCGGGGGGCCCTAGCACAGATACGCAGTATTTT. The chain joins TRBV13 to TRBJ2-3, with 10 bases identical to TRBD2. This CDR3 spans 17 amino acids. The V and J ends lost 7 bases and 0 bases, in that order; junction bases with no gene match: 10. Germline V lookup: CDR1 PRHDT, CDR2 FYEKMQ (reference sequence).

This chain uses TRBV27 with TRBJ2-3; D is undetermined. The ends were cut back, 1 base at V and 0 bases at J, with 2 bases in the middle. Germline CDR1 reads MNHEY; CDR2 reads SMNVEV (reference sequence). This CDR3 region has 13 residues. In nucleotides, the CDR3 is TGTGCCAGCAGTTTATTTAGCACAGATACGCAGTATTTT. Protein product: CASSLFSTDTQYF.

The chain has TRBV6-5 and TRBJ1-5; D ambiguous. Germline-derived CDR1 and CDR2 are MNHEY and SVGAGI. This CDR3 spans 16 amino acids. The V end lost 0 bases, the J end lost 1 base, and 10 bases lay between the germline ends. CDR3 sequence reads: CASSYSLGLSNQPQHF. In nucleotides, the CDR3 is TGTGCCAGCAGTTACTCGCTAGGGTTGAGCAATCAGCCCCAGCATTTT.

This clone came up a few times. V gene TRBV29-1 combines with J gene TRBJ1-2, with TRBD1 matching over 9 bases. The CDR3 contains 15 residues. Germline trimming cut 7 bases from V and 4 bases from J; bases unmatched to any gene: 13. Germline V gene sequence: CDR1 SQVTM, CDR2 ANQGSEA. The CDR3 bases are TGCAGCGCCCGGACAGGGGAGGCGGGCTTCTATGGCTACACCTTC. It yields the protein CSARTGEAGFYGYTF.

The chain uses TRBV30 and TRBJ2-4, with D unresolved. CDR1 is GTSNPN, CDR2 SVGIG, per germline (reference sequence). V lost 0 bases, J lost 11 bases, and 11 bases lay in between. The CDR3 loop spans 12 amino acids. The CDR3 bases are TGTGCCTGGAGTGTAGGGTTCGGCGTTCAGTACTTC. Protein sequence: CAWSVGFGVQYF.

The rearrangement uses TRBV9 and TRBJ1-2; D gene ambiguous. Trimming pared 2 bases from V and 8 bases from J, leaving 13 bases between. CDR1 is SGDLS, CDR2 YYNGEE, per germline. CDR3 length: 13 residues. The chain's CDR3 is CASSVVSGGGYTF. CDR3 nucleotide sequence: TGTGCCAGCAGCGTTGTCAGTGGCGGGGGCTACACCTTC.

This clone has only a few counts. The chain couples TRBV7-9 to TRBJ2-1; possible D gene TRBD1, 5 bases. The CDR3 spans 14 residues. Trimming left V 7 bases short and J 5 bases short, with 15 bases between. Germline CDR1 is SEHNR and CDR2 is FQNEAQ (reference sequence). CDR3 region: CASTPEQGNNEQFF. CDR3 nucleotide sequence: TGTGCCAGCACCCCCGAGCAGGGTAACAATGAGCAGTTCTTC.

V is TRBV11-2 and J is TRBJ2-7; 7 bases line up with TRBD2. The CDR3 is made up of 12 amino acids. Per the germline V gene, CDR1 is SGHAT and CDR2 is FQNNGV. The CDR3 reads CASSGVTYEQYF. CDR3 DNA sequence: TGTGCGTCTAGCGGTGTTACCTACGAGCAGTACTTC.